This TCR beta chain derives from a study of T cell responses to AZD1222 COVID-19 vaccine. Points from the study as a whole: Increases in Spike-specific TCR breadth and depth were seen after two AZD1222 doses. Clonal diversity may have been underestimated in mostly white British donors.

Germline values: CDR1 LNHNV, CDR2 YYDKDF (reference sequence). The CDR3 runs to 16 residues. The V and J ends lost 4 bases and 0 bases, in that order; junction bases with no gene match: 4. About this clone: The antigen is unknown.

The protocol was immunoSEQ multiplex PCR, while the TCRdb copy is restricted to in-frame clones and leaves out a portion. The table includes just over 150,000 clones, 90% detected once. This chain joins TRBV15 and TRBJ1-4; 8 bases are shared with TRBD1. This specimen consisted of peripheral blood, obtained on day 0 of AZD1222 vaccination. This clonotype was sampled from an adult in good health. CDR3 in DNA: TGTGCCACCAGCATAGACAGGGGTACAACTAATGAAAAACTGTTTTTT. This gives the protein CATSIDRGTTNEKLFF.